Shown below are 32 T cell receptor beta chains from a single sample sequenced in a study of T cells in localized non-small cell lung cancer. The data were produced by immunoSEQ multiplex PCR, yet TCRdb's version contains in-frame clones alone and is incomplete. This table has around 70,000 clones, approximately 84% appearing once. The input for sequencing was peripheral blood, taken before any cancer treatment. Every receptor here comes from a female donor aged 60 or older with stage I lung adenocarcinoma.

The V gene is TRBV27, the J gene TRBJ2-1, with 9 bases aligning to TRBD2. Germline CDR1 reads MNHEY; CDR2 reads SMNVEV (reference sequence). The CDR3 has 15 residues. Germline trimming cut 2 bases from V and 5 bases from J; bases unmatched to any gene: 4. CDR3 sequence: CASSLGREGNNEQFF. The CDR3 DNA is TGTGCCAGCAGTTTAGGGCGGGAGGGCAACAATGAGCAGTTCTTC.

The chain carries TRBV19 and TRBJ1-5, with D hard to call. CDR1 and CDR2 from the germline V gene are LNHDA and SQIVND (reference sequence). The ends were cut back, 7 bases at V and 1 base at J, with 11 bases in the middle. This CDR3 comprises 14 residues. CDR3 sequence: CASTPIQSNQPQHF. CDR3 in DNA: TGTGCCAGTACTCCAATACAGAGCAATCAGCCCCAGCATTTT.

The rearrangement joins TRBV2 to TRBJ1-1; TRBD1 aligns across 7 bases. Looked up from germline, CDR1 is SNHLY and CDR2 is FYNNEI. The CDR3 totals 13 residues. The J segment lost 8 bases and the V segment lost 2 bases, leaving 5 bases of the junction unmatched. CDR3 DNA sequence: TGTGCCAGCAGTGAACAACAGGGGACCGAAGCTTTCTTT. Translation: CASSEQQGTEAFF.

The chain uses TRBV19 and TRBJ1-1; D unresolved. Germline CDR1 reads LNHDA; CDR2 reads SQIVND (reference sequence). The CDR3 sequence is 11 residues long. V was trimmed by 8 bases and J by 0 bases, leaving 4 bases between them. Here the CDR3 reads CASLMNTEAFF. The CDR3 DNA reads TGTGCCAGTCTTATGAACACTGAAGCTTTCTTT.

V is TRBV6-4 and J is TRBJ2-1; D gene ambiguous. This CDR3 comprises 13 residues. The V end lost 4 bases, the J end lost 6 bases, and 10 bases lay between the germline ends. Germline-derived CDR1 and CDR2 are MRHNA and SNTAGT. In DNA form, the CDR3 reads TGTGCCAGCAGTGTCGCGGCTACCAATGAGCAGTTCTTC. Protein: CASSVAATNEQFF.

This chain links TRBV2 with TRBJ2-5, with TRBD2 matching over 7 bases. CDR1 and CDR2 (germline): SNHLY, FYNNEI. This CDR3 region has 13 residues. The V gene end was trimmed by 6 bases and the J gene end by 5 bases; junction bases not matched to a gene: 6. CDR3 residues: CASSSGESETQYF. CDR3 nucleotides: TGTGCCAGCAGCAGCGGGGAATCGGAGACCCAGTACTTC.

This sequence joins TRBV29-1 and TRBJ2-5; TRBD2 matches at 7 bases. The CDR3 is 15 residues long. CDR1 is SQVTM and CDR2 is ANQGSEA in the germline V gene. After removal of 3 bases from V and 4 bases from J, the junction contained 11 bases not matched to a gene. CDR3 sequence: CSVDYDGWGGETQYF. CDR3 in DNA: TGCAGCGTTGATTACGACGGGTGGGGGGGAGAGACCCAGTACTTC.

This sequence joins TRBV5-5 and TRBJ2-2; 7 positions match TRBD2. Germline CDR1 SGHKS, CDR2 YYEKEE (reference sequence). This CDR3 contains 16 residues. V lost 0 bases to trimming and J lost 5 bases; unmatched junction nucleotides: 7. CDR3 in amino acids: CASSLEWEGWTGELFF. In DNA form, the CDR3 reads TGTGCCAGCAGCTTGGAGTGGGAGGGATGGACCGGGGAGCTGTTTTTT.

V usage is TRBV28 and J usage is TRBJ1-2; 7 nucleotides line up with TRBD1. The length of the CDR3 is 14 residues. The germline V gene has CDR1 MDHEN and CDR2 SYDVKM. The trim removed 6 bases at V and 3 bases at J, leaving 7 bases unmatched. The CDR3 sequence: CASRLSGTDYGYTF. The CDR3 region has the DNA TGTGCCAGCAGACTCTCCGGGACAGACTATGGCTACACCTTC.

The chain uses TRBV7-3 and TRBJ2-7; TRBD1 matches at 9 bases. Germline trimming cut 2 bases from V and 0 bases from J; bases unmatched to any gene: 8. Germline CDR1 reads SGHTA; CDR2 reads FQGTGA. The length of the CDR3 is 17 residues. The CDR3 here is CASSLYAGTGSSYEQYF. The DNA of the CDR3 is TGTGCCAGCAGCTTATACGCCGGGACAGGGAGCTCCTACGAGCAGTACTTC. Filled out from reference TRBV7-3 and TRBJ2-7, the complete variable domain reads GAGVSQTPSNKVTEKGKYVELRCDPISGHTALYWYRQSLGQGPEFLIYFQGTGAADDSGLPNDRFFAVRPEGSVSTLKIQRTERGDSAVYLCASSLYAGTGSSYEQYFGPGTRLTVT.

J is TRBJ2-3 and V is TRBV6-5; D is unclear. The CDR3 extends over 14 amino acids. Trimming removed 7 bases from V and 5 bases from J, with 16 bases in between. Germline V gene sequence: CDR1 MNHEY, CDR2 SVGAGI. The CDR3 nucleotides are TGTGCCAGCACCCCGAGGCTAGGTGGAGATACGCAGTATTTT. Translating gives CASTPRLGGDTQYF.

The chain uses TRBV18 and TRBJ2-5; D remains ambiguous. V lost 3 bases to trimming and J lost 4 bases, with 6 bases between them. The CDR3 totals 12 residues. Per germline, CDR1 KGHSH and CDR2 LQKENI. The CDR3 DNA is TGTGCCAGCTCACCTTTACCAGAGACCCAGTACTTC. Its translation is CASSPLPETQYF.

Points on this clone: Within the sample, other DNA sequences also encode this same CDR3. The V and J genes are TRBV11-2 and TRBJ2-7; no clear D. Germline V gene lookup returns CDR1 SGHAT and CDR2 FQNNGV. Trimming removed 0 bases at V and 0 bases at J, with 0 bases between. The CDR3 sequence is 12 residues long. The CDR3 DNA follows: TGTGCCAGCAGCTTAGACTCCTACGAGCAGTACTTC. Encoded protein: CASSLDSYEQYF.

The CDR3 DNA is TGTGCCAGCAGCGCCGTGACAGGGGGATACGAGCAGTACTTC. Residues: CASSAVTGGYEQYF. The chain links TRBV11-2 to TRBJ2-7; the match to TRBD1 covers 9 bases. The CDR3 has 14 amino acids. V shed 5 bases and J 4 bases; nucleotides not matched to a gene: 6. Germline V gene data show CDR1 as SGHAT and CDR2 as FQNNGV.

V and J are TRBV6-5 and TRBJ1-1; weak D call: TRBD1 (6 bases). Germline-derived CDR1 and CDR2 are MNHEY and SVGAGI. V lost 6 bases and J lost 3, with 17 bases in between. The CDR3 loop spans 15 amino acids. This chain's CDR3 is CASSPLDRIYTEAFF. The CDR3 DNA reads TGTGCCAGCAGCCCTCTGGACAGAATTTACACTGAAGCTTTCTTT.

The sample holds a few counts of this clone. A read error may be the cause here, since a much bigger clone is one base away. At the DNA level, this CDR3 is encoded by other sequences in the same sample as well. The V call is TRBV6-1, the J call TRBJ1-2; D gene uncertain. This CDR3 has 12 amino acids. Per germline, CDR1 MNHNS and CDR2 SASEGT. The germline V and J ends were trimmed by 2 bases and 3 bases, with 4 bases remaining between them. The DNA for the CDR3 is TGTGCCAGCAGTGAAAGGGACTATGGCTACACCTTC. The encoded protein is CASSERDYGYTF.

This chain connects TRBV6-6 to TRBJ1-3; D uncertain. Germline values: CDR1 MNHNY, CDR2 SVGAGI (reference sequence). V lost 5 bases and J 4 bases, leaving 6 bases between the germline ends. This CDR3 spans 12 amino acids. The CDR3 spells CASSDLGNTIYF. The DNA for the CDR3 is TGTGCCAGCAGTGACCTGGGAAACACCATATATTTT.

The gene calls are TRBV9 and TRBJ1-2; D is perhaps TRBD1 (6 bases). The CDR3 extends over 15 amino acids. Trimming stripped 0 bases from V and 4 bases from J, with 13 bases between. CDR1 and CDR2 from the germline V gene are SGDLS and YYNGEE. The CDR3 reads CASSVGGDNFYGYTF. Here the CDR3 DNA reads TGTGCCAGCAGCGTAGGCGGGGACAACTTCTATGGCTACACCTTC. Looking up the rest from reference TRBV9 and TRBJ1-2 gives the full variable domain: DSGVTQTPKHLITATGQRVTLRCSPRSGDLSVYWYQQSLDQGLQFLIQYYNGEERAKGNILERFSAQQFPDLHSELNLSSLELGDSALYFCASSVGGDNFYGYTFGSGTRLTVV.

The CDR3 sequence is CASRMGDGRANYGYTF. CDR3 DNA: TGCGCCAGCAGAATGGGGGATGGGAGGGCTAACTATGGCTACACCTTC. The chain has TRBV5-1 and TRBJ1-2; a weak D match, TRBD1 (5 bases). CDR3 length: 16 amino acids. CDR1 and CDR2 from the germline V gene are SGHRS and YFSETQ. The V gene lost 5 bases and the J gene lost 0 bases, with 17 bases spanning the gap.

The J gene is TRBJ1-1, the V gene TRBV5-6, with D unclear. CDR3 length: 13 residues. CDR1 is SGHDT and CDR2 is YYEEEE in the germline V gene. V gave up 5 bases and J gave up 3 bases, with 11 bases separating them. CDR3 sequence (DNA): TGTGCCAGCAGTCCCGGGATTCACACTGAAGCTTTCTTT. Amino acids: CASSPGIHTEAFF.

The rearrangement uses TRBV5-1 and TRBJ2-7; 10 bases agree with TRBD2. V shed 0 bases and J 2 bases; nucleotides not matched to a gene: 8. The CDR3 sequence is 17 residues long. Germline lookup yields CDR1 SGHRS and CDR2 YFSETQ. CDR3 in DNA: TGCGCCAGCAGCTTGGGACTAGCGGGCATACACCCCTACGAGCAGTACTTC. Translated: CASSLGLAGIHPYEQYF.

The V and J genes are TRBV6-6 and TRBJ1-2, with 8 positions matching TRBD1. This CDR3 is built from 12 residues. Looked up from germline, CDR1 is MNHNY and CDR2 is SVGAGI (reference sequence). Trimming at V came to 10 bases and at J to 8 bases, leaving 9 bases not matched to a gene. DNA of the CDR3: TGTGCCACCGCAGGGGGCGCCGGGGGCTACACCTTC. It yields the protein CATAGGAGGYTF.

The V gene is TRBV9, the J gene TRBJ2-5; TRBD2 agrees at 9 bases. The CDR3 sequence is 17 residues long. V shed 3 bases and J 3 bases; nucleotides not matched to a gene: 12. The germline V gene encodes CDR1 SGDLS and CDR2 YYNGEE. The CDR3 here is CASSAKPGLAAEETQYF. CDR3 nucleotides: TGTGCCAGCAGCGCTAAACCGGGACTAGCAGCTGAAGAGACCCAGTACTTC.

The rearrangement joins TRBV4-3 to TRBJ2-7; 11 nucleotides align to TRBD2. Germline values: CDR1 LGHNA, CDR2 YSLEER. The V segment lost 6 bases and the J segment 3 bases; nucleotides outside the gene matches: 13. This CDR3 region has 17 residues. Written as DNA, the CDR3 is TGCGCCAGCAGTCGACAAGAAACTAGCGGGAGCGGCTACGAGCAGTACTTC. This codes for CASSRQETSGSGYEQYF.

This clone was seen once. The chain is built from TRBV11-2 and TRBJ1-2; tentatively, D is TRBD1 (5 bases). V was cut by 3 bases and J by 5 bases, with 13 bases left in between. This CDR3 has 14 residues. Germline V gene lookup returns CDR1 SGHAT and CDR2 FQNNGV. The CDR3 DNA is TGTGCCAGCAGCTTCGAGGGGATCCCATATGGCTACACCTTC. Translation: CASSFEGIPYGYTF.

The V and J genes are TRBV6-5 and TRBJ2-7; D is possibly TRBD1 (6 bases). The CDR3 is 13 residues long. The germline gives CDR1 MNHEY, CDR2 SVGAGI. V was pared by 5 bases and J by 7 bases, with 15 bases between. The CDR3 sequence: CASSEYPRGEQYF. Written as DNA, the CDR3 is TGTGCCAGCAGTGAATACCCGAGGGGGGAGCAGTACTTC.

As DNA, the CDR3 is TGCAGTGCTCAGAGGTCCTACGAGCAGTACTTC. Translating it yields CSAQRSYEQYF. This chain uses TRBV20-1 with TRBJ2-7; D is uncertain. This CDR3 is built from 11 residues. V dropped 5 bases and J dropped 1 base, with 6 bases sitting between them. Germline CDR1 and CDR2: DFQATT and SNEGSKA (reference sequence).

The chain combines TRBV5-6 with TRBJ1-5, with D hard to call. Germline CDR1 reads SGHDT; CDR2 reads YYEEEE. The CDR3 totals 17 residues. Deletions cut 1 base from V and 2 bases from J, with 16 bases between. CDR3 DNA sequence: TGTGCCAGCAGCTTGTTCGCGGGGTTGGTGGGCAATCAGCCCCAGCATTTT. Protein: CASSLFAGLVGNQPQHF.

The genes are TRBV10-3 and TRBJ2-5; D unresolved. Trimming pared 0 bases from V and 0 bases from J, leaving 8 bases between. CDR1 and CDR2 from the germline V gene are ENHRY and SYGVKD. CDR3 length equals 15 residues. CDR3 sequence (DNA): TGTGCCATCAGTGAGTCGGTCCGGGACCAAGAGACCCAGTACTTC. This translates into CAISESVRDQETQYF.

The chain is built from TRBV18 and TRBJ1-1; D perhaps matches TRBD1 (6 bases). Per the germline V gene, CDR1 is KGHSH and CDR2 is LQKENI. Trimming stripped 2 bases from V and 4 bases from J, with 14 bases between. CDR3 length: 15 residues. For the CDR3, the DNA is TGTGCCAGCTCACCAGGGTGGACAGTGCGCACTGAAGCTTTCTTT. It yields the protein CASSPGWTVRTEAFF.

The chain employs TRBV28 and TRBJ2-7, with D maybe TRBD2 (6 bases). CDR3 length: 15 amino acids. The V gene's germline CDR1 is MDHEN and CDR2 SYDVKM. V was clipped by 5 bases and J by 0 bases, with 14 bases between them. Here the CDR3 reads CASSLEGGPSYEQYF. The CDR3 nucleotides read TGTGCCAGCAGTCTGGAAGGAGGGCCCTCCTACGAGCAGTACTTC.

The J gene is TRBJ1-1, the V gene TRBV6-6, with no clear D. V lost 2 bases to trimming and J lost 2 bases, with 6 bases between them. The length of the CDR3 is 13 residues. Per the germline V gene, CDR1 is MNHNY and CDR2 is SVGAGI (reference sequence). CDR3 residues: CASSYPDNTEAFF. DNA for the CDR3: TGTGCCAGCAGTTACCCGGACAACACTGAAGCTTTCTTT.